A selection of T cell receptor beta chains follows, all from one sample in a study of early T cells in non-severe SARS-CoV-2 infection. From the 5' RACE reads, TCRdb called clonotypes with MiXCR, one entry per CDR3 protein. The table has approximately 35,000 distinct CDR3 sequences, 4.5% to 6% seen once. The sequencing input was whole blood. These receptors were collected from an adult who was a healthcare worker with PCR-confirmed SARS-CoV-2 infection or an uninfected control (not recorded which). CDR3s include the opening cysteine and the closing phenylalanine or tryptophan. The order of the fields is V gene, J gene, clone size, D gene, CDR3 length, CDR3 DNA, CDR3 protein. D genes are given only for firm matches. Only part of the rows carry a size: once, few, many, or a class if the clone is expanded.

v_gene: TRBV4-1
j_gene: TRBJ1-1
abundance: many
d_gene: .
len: 15
CDR3nt: TGCGCCAGCAGCCAAGACGGGACGGGGAACACTGAAGCTTTCTTT
CDR3aa: CASSQDGTGNTEAFF

v_gene: TRBV18
j_gene: TRBJ1-2
abundance: .
d_gene: .
len: 14
CDR3nt: TGTGCCAGCTCACCACTCCAGGGCAACTATGGCTACACCTTC
CDR3aa: CASSPLQGNYGYTF

v_gene: TRBV20-1
j_gene: TRBJ2-1
abundance: many
d_gene: TRBD2
len: 17
CDR3nt: TGCAGTGCGGCCCGGACTAGCGGGAGGCCCTCCTACAATGAGCAGTTCTTC
CDR3aa: CSAARTSGRPSYNEQFF

v_gene: TRBV28
j_gene: TRBJ2-1
abundance: many
d_gene: TRBD2
len: 16
CDR3nt: TGTGCCAGCAGTTTAATACTAGCGGGGGATTACAATGAGCAGTTCTTC
CDR3aa: CASSLILAGDYNEQFF

v_gene: TRBV7-2
j_gene: TRBJ2-7
abundance: many
d_gene: TRBD1
len: 15
CDR3nt: TGTGCCAGCAGCTCGGAGGGACAGGATAGGCGCGAGCAGTACTTC
CDR3aa: CASSSEGQDRREQYF

v_gene: TRBV12-3/TRBV12-4
j_gene: TRBJ2-3
abundance: many
d_gene: TRBD2
len: 16
CDR3nt: TGTGCCAGCAGGGTCGGGACTAGCGGAAGCACAGATACGCAGTATTTT
CDR3aa: CASRVGTSGSTDTQYF

v_gene: TRBV11-2
j_gene: TRBJ2-5
abundance: few
d_gene: .
len: 14
CDR3nt: TGTGCCAGCAGCCCACCTTATCTCCAAGAGACCCAGTACTTC
CDR3aa: CASSPPYLQETQYF

v_gene: TRBV3-1
j_gene: TRBJ2-1
abundance: many
d_gene: .
len: 16
CDR3nt: TGTGCCAGCAGCCAAGTTCGGCTAAGGGCCCTCAATGAGCAGTTCTTC
CDR3aa: CASSQVRLRALNEQFF

v_gene: TRBV21-1
j_gene: TRBJ1-1
abundance: many
d_gene: .
len: 15
CDR3nt: TGTGCCAGCAGCAACTACAGCTCGACTCCTTATGAAGCTTTCTTT
CDR3aa: CASSNYSSTPYEAFF

v_gene: TRBV11-2
j_gene: TRBJ2-1
abundance: many
d_gene: TRBD2
len: 15
CDR3nt: TGTGCCAGCAGCCCAACTAGCGGCACCTACAATGAGCAGTTCTTC
CDR3aa: CASSPTSGTYNEQFF

v_gene: TRBV25-1
j_gene: TRBJ1-1
abundance: .
d_gene: TRBD1
len: 16
CDR3nt: TGTGCCAGCAGGACGGGACAGGGGGTATGGTACACTGAAGCTTTCTTT
CDR3aa: CASRTGQGVWYTEAFF

v_gene: TRBV20-1
j_gene: TRBJ2-1
abundance: many
d_gene: TRBD2
len: 15
CDR3nt: TGCAGTGCTAGGAACAGGTCTAGCGGGAGGAGTGAGCAGTTCTTC
CDR3aa: CSARNRSSGRSEQFF

v_gene: TRBV14
j_gene: TRBJ1-2
abundance: many
d_gene: .
len: 13
CDR3nt: TGTGCCAGCAGCCCGGAACGGTACTATGGCTACACCTTC
CDR3aa: CASSPERYYGYTF

v_gene: TRBV6-6
j_gene: TRBJ1-2
abundance: many
d_gene: .
len: 14
CDR3nt: TGTGCCAGCAGTTACGGCGGACAGACCTATGGCTACACCTTC
CDR3aa: CASSYGGQTYGYTF

v_gene: TRBV7-8
j_gene: TRBJ2-3
abundance: few
d_gene: TRBD2
len: 16
CDR3nt: TGTGCCAGCAGCTTAGCCCCCGGGACTAGCGCCGATACGCAGTATTTT
CDR3aa: CASSLAPGTSADTQYF

v_gene: TRBV7-6
j_gene: TRBJ2-1
abundance: many
d_gene: TRBD1
len: 15
CDR3nt: TGTGCCAGCAGCCCCGGGACAGGGGCCTACAATGAGCAGTTCTTC
CDR3aa: CASSPGTGAYNEQFF

v_gene: TRBV11-3
j_gene: TRBJ1-1
abundance: many
d_gene: .
len: 13
CDR3nt: TGTGCCAGCAGCTTGGGTCCTGACACTGAAGCTTTCTTT
CDR3aa: CASSLGPDTEAFF

v_gene: TRBV5-1
j_gene: TRBJ1-1
abundance: many
d_gene: .
len: 15
CDR3nt: TGCGCCAGCAGCTTGGGGACTGAGCTGAACACTGAAGCTTTCTTT
CDR3aa: CASSLGTELNTEAFF

v_gene: TRBV6-6
j_gene: TRBJ1-5
abundance: few
d_gene: TRBD1
len: 14
CDR3nt: TGTGCCAGCAGTTACTCCCGGGACAGGCAGCCCCAGCATTTT
CDR3aa: CASSYSRDRQPQHF

v_gene: TRBV7-8
j_gene: TRBJ1-5
abundance: many
d_gene: .
len: 14
CDR3nt: TGTGCCAGCAGCTCTAGGACTTTGAGGCAGCCCCAGCATTTT
CDR3aa: CASSSRTLRQPQHF

v_gene: TRBV27
j_gene: TRBJ2-7
abundance: many
d_gene: .
len: 13
CDR3nt: TGTGCCAGCAGTTTAGGTCTAGGGGGAGAGCAGTACTTC
CDR3aa: CASSLGLGGEQYF

v_gene: TRBV20-1
j_gene: TRBJ1-2
abundance: many
d_gene: .
len: 12
CDR3nt: TGCAGTGCTAGCCCCGTTGGGGATGGCTACACCTTC
CDR3aa: CSASPVGDGYTF

v_gene: TRBV7-3
j_gene: TRBJ1-1
abundance: many
d_gene: .
len: 14
CDR3nt: TGTGCCAGCAGCTTAAACGGGGTCCGGACTGAAGCTTTCTTT
CDR3aa: CASSLNGVRTEAFF

v_gene: TRBV6-1
j_gene: TRBJ2-1
abundance: many
d_gene: .
len: 14
CDR3nt: TGTGCCAGCAGAGTCCTTGTTTCCTACAATGAGCAGTTCTTC
CDR3aa: CASRVLVSYNEQFF

v_gene: TRBV6-5
j_gene: TRBJ2-7
abundance: many
d_gene: TRBD2
len: 16
CDR3nt: TGTGCCAGCAGTTGGTCCGGGACTAGAATAGCGGGGGAGCAGTACTTC
CDR3aa: CASSWSGTRIAGEQYF

v_gene: TRBV12-3/TRBV12-4
j_gene: TRBJ1-1
abundance: .
d_gene: TRBD1
len: 14
CDR3nt: TGTGCCAGCAGTCATACGACAGGGGACCTGAGAGCTTTCTTT
CDR3aa: CASSHTTGDLRAFF

v_gene: TRBV12-3/TRBV12-4
j_gene: TRBJ2-1
abundance: .
d_gene: .
len: 14
CDR3nt: TGTGCCAGCAGTTTAATATCTGGCTACAATGAGCAGTTCTTC
CDR3aa: CASSLISGYNEQFF

v_gene: TRBV6-5
j_gene: TRBJ2-3
abundance: many
d_gene: .
len: 13
CDR3nt: TGTGCCAGCAGTTACCATTTCACAGATACGCAGTATTTT
CDR3aa: CASSYHFTDTQYF

v_gene: TRBV13
j_gene: TRBJ1-1
abundance: many
d_gene: .
len: 15
CDR3nt: TGTGCCAGCAGCTTAGGTGCAGGGAGGAACACTGAAGCTTTCTTT
CDR3aa: CASSLGAGRNTEAFF

v_gene: TRBV6-5
j_gene: TRBJ2-1
abundance: many
d_gene: TRBD2
len: 15
CDR3nt: TGTGCCAGCAGCCCAAGCGGGAGCTCCTACAATGAGCAGTTCTTC
CDR3aa: CASSPSGSSYNEQFF

v_gene: TRBV9
j_gene: TRBJ2-3
abundance: many
d_gene: TRBD2
len: 16
CDR3nt: TGTGCCAGCAGCGTAAGGACTAGCGGAAGCACAGATACGCAGTATTTT
CDR3aa: CASSVRTSGSTDTQYF

v_gene: TRBV11-3
j_gene: TRBJ1-1
abundance: many
d_gene: .
len: 13
CDR3nt: TGTGCCAGCAGCCCACCAGGGGTCCCTGAAGCTTTCTTT
CDR3aa: CASSPPGVPEAFF

v_gene: TRBV12-3/TRBV12-4
j_gene: TRBJ1-2
abundance: many
d_gene: .
len: 13
CDR3nt: TGTGCCAGCAGTACTCAAAGGGGGGAGAAGGACACCTTC
CDR3aa: CASSTQRGEKDTF

v_gene: TRBV6-6
j_gene: TRBJ2-1
abundance: many
d_gene: TRBD1
len: 14
CDR3nt: TGTGCCAGCAGTTCCTACGACAGGGAGAATGAGCAGTTCTTC
CDR3aa: CASSSYDRENEQFF

v_gene: TRBV29-1
j_gene: TRBJ2-1
abundance: many
d_gene: TRBD2
len: 13
CDR3nt: TGCAGCGTTGCGGGAGGGCCGTCAAATGAGCAGTTCTTC
CDR3aa: CSVAGGPSNEQFF

v_gene: TRBV6-5
j_gene: TRBJ2-2
abundance: many
d_gene: .
len: 14
CDR3nt: TGTGCCAGCAGTGGCAGGGCGGTATCCGGGGAGCTGTTTTTT
CDR3aa: CASSGRAVSGELFF

v_gene: TRBV2
j_gene: TRBJ2-5
abundance: many
d_gene: .
len: 11
CDR3nt: TGTGCCAGCAGGTTGGGAGAGACCCAGTACTTC
CDR3aa: CASRLGETQYF

v_gene: TRBV7-2
j_gene: TRBJ2-1
abundance: many
d_gene: .
len: 15
CDR3nt: TGTGCCAGCAGCTTCCCTGGGACGGGACTCAATGAGCAGTTCTTC
CDR3aa: CASSFPGTGLNEQFF

v_gene: TRBV28
j_gene: TRBJ2-4
abundance: many
d_gene: TRBD2
len: 17
CDR3nt: TGTGCCAGCACACCCTCGGGACTAGCGGGTGGAGGGGACATTCAGTACTTC
CDR3aa: CASTPSGLAGGGDIQYF

v_gene: TRBV25-1
j_gene: TRBJ2-7
abundance: many
d_gene: TRBD1
len: 15
CDR3nt: TGTGCCAGCAGTGAATATGACAGGGGATTCTACGAGCAGTACTTC
CDR3aa: CASSEYDRGFYEQYF

v_gene: TRBV6-1
j_gene: TRBJ2-1
abundance: many
d_gene: TRBD2
len: 16
CDR3nt: TGTGCCAGCAGTGAAGGCGGGAGGACCTGGCGCGGTGAGCAGTTCTTC
CDR3aa: CASSEGGRTWRGEQFF

v_gene: TRBV12-3/TRBV12-4
j_gene: TRBJ1-1
abundance: many
d_gene: .
len: 13
CDR3nt: TGTGCCAGCAGTTTGGGGGAAAACACTGAAGCTTTCTTT
CDR3aa: CASSLGENTEAFF

v_gene: TRBV19
j_gene: TRBJ1-2
abundance: many
d_gene: .
len: 15
CDR3nt: TGTGCCAGTAGTTCCCACCCAGGCGATAACTATGGCTACACCTTC
CDR3aa: CASSSHPGDNYGYTF

v_gene: TRBV12-3/TRBV12-4
j_gene: TRBJ2-7
abundance: many
d_gene: .
len: 13
CDR3nt: TGTGCCAGCAGTCCCAACAGCCCCTCCAAGCAGTACTTC
CDR3aa: CASSPNSPSKQYF